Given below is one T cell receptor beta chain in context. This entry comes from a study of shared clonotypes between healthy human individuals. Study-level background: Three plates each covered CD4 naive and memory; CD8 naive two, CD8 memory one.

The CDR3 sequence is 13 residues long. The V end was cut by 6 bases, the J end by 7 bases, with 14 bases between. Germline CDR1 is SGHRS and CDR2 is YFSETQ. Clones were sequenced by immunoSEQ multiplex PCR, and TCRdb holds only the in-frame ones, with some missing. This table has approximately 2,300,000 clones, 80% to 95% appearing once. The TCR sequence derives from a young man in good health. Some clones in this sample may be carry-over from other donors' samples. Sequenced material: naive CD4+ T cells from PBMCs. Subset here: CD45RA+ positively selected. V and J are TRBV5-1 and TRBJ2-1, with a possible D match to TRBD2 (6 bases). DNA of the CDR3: TGCGCCAGCATGGAGGGAGTAATGAATGAGCAGTTCTTC. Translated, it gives CASMEGVMNEQFF.